This T cell receptor beta chain emerged from a study of cytomegalovirus exposure and HLA in healthy donors (dated by TCRdb to 2016 to 2017). With regard to the full study: An earlier analysis of some 600 of the donors reported roughly 300 Gb of sequence data and around 110 million unique TCR beta sequences obtained from about 180 million T cells. Rather than drawing on any new phenotypic data, the later analysis identified candidate immune exposures from TCR beta sequences and the way those sequences occurred across donors. Of the roughly 400 genotyped donors, roughly 85% fell in the genetic ancestry cluster associated with self-reported Caucasian donors. Typing coverage differed by locus: A, B, C, DRB1 and DQB1 were typed in roughly 629-640 donors, DQA1 in 500 to 550, DPA1 in some 600, and DPB1 in approximately 450. Genome-wide SNP genotypes for about 65% of the roughly 670 donors were used in a later genetic analysis, which treated that subset as a discovery cohort. Both class I and class II loci were covered by HLA typing, at four-digit resolution. The aim of the study was to test whether cataloging public T cell receptors could identify signatures of past pathogen exposure. The study combined high-throughput TCR immunosequencing, statistical association of individual TCRs with disease status, and machine learning to predict cytomegalovirus infection status. Along with the approximately 700-subject first cohort, a separate validation cohort of around 120 different subjects was used. A later analysis re-examined previously published TCR beta repertoires from 610 or so donors and added high-resolution HLA genotyping to investigate patterns of TCR occurrence. On average, approximately 250,000 unique TCR beta nucleotide sequences were sequenced per donor among about 400 genotyped donors of the cohort, with roughly 18% of those sequences being non-productive. Donor age, sex, ethnicity and CMV serostatus were compiled alongside the repertoire data. An earlier analysis of around 640 of the donors used high-throughput TCR beta sequencing to judge whether each TCR beta V gene segment behaved as functional or pseudogenic. Four to six DR-DQ haplotypes were handled as single units for association and clustering because linkage in the cohort was strong. Roughly 300 gigabases of sequencing data and approximately 85 million unique TCR sequences were included in an early release covering about 700 HLA-typed donors. Using immunosequencing, the study profiled T cell repertoires from 500 to 800 subjects and related those repertoires to cytomegalovirus serostatus. Every discovery cohort repertoire had been produced on one sequencing platform. Study-wide conclusions, independent of this receptor: Three of the identified cytomegalovirus-associated TCR beta chains were confirmed in vitro to be specific for cytomegalovirus antigens. Because HLA typing was missing for some donors at each locus, association tests included only the typed subset. The classifier was reported to diagnose cytomegalovirus status with high specificity and sensitivity in both the original cohort and the validation cohort. The 87-base-pair reads could not distinguish some IMGT-functional V segments, including TRBV6-2 and TRBV6-3, so those segments were excluded. A later analysis found that most CMV-associated TCR beta chains appeared HLA-restricted, with HLA associations seemingly driven largely by CMV exposure. The study listed around 160 TCR beta chains as associated with cytomegalovirus. Strong co-occurrence of HLA alleles, especially DR and DQ, made assigning TCR associations to individual alleles difficult. Correlated functional status among segregating V segments might be attributable to linkage disequilibrium, but an unknown experimental factor could not be ruled out. A further reported finding was that TCR beta sequences accurately predicted the HLA-A and HLA-B alleles for most subjects in the first cohort. Presence/absence analyses assumed roughly uniform sequencing depth across donors, an assumption that may not hold. In a later analysis, the rate of TCR association differed among HLA loci, with DRB1 alleles having the most associated TCRs and HLA-C alleles having the fewest. According to a later genetic analysis, donors in an Asian-associated ancestry cluster had fewer N-insertions in productive TCRs than the roughly 700-donor mean. CMV serostatus was the only immune exposure information available for the cohort. Compared with equally common non-associated chains, HLA-associated TCR beta chains in a later analysis were more clonally expanded and had lower generation probabilities. In an earlier analysis of some 500 of the donors, most TCR beta V segments appeared in productive rearrangements about 87% or about 30% of the time, broadly matching IMGT annotations. In a later genetic analysis, a missense DCLRE1C variant was associated with V-gene and J-gene trimming of TCR beta chains, and the association was replicated in an independent cohort. A group of highly shared sequence variants was considered likely to be a technical artifact of the sequencing pipeline. In a later analysis, several top co-occurrence clusters were reported to appear linked to parvovirus B19, influenza, CMV and Epstein-Barr virus. The authors suggested that the approach could potentially be generalized to other disease states and immunological phenotypes. The cohort was sequenced for TCR beta chains only, and without alpha or paired-chain data the features that could be detected were limited. Most TCR sequences were observed very rarely across donors, whereas some public TCRs were present in many individuals. Specific HLA alleles were associated with about 17,000 TCR beta sequences at a false discovery rate of 0.05 in a later analysis. Because counts were too low, roughly 16 rarely observed V segments, including chromosome 9 orphons, were excluded from the earlier analysis of some 590 of the donors.

CDR1 and CDR2, per the germline V gene, are MNHNS and SASEGT. Germline trimming: 4 bases from V, 0 bases from J; junction bases outside gene matches: 5. The CDR3 sequence holds 16 residues, the cysteine and phenylalanine included. Only the CDR3 part of the read is kept: 48 bases, read in frame from the first base. With respect to this clone: Which antigen it targets is not known. No quality values exist for individual bases; no much larger clone is one base distant.

The cohort was made up of several hundred healthy bone marrow donors. Cohort members were all nominally healthy when sampled, although unrecorded immune exposures were likely present. The donor was CMV seropositive and was included in the group of some 290 seropositive cohort members. A peripheral blood sample was collected from each donor, and TCR beta sequencing was performed on peripheral blood mononuclear cells. Genomic DNA extraction from the blood cell samples was performed with the Qiagen DNeasy Blood Extraction Kit. The library was produced with the immunoSEQ multiplex PCR assay. For the multiplex PCR, a mixture combining 60 forward primers for TCR Vbeta segments and 13 reverse primers for TCR Jbeta segments was used. The CDR3 region of rearranged TCR beta genes was amplified from genomic DNA by a multiplex PCR assay. Amplified TCR beta libraries were sequenced as 87-base-pair reads on the Illumina HiSeq System. In the source study's methods: In a later analysis, roughly 80 million unique TCR beta chains were counted across the roughly 670 repertoires, and some 10 million of these chains were shared by at least two donors. A nearest-neighbor algorithm error-corrected the raw reads and collapsed the reads into unique sequences, merging closely related sequences to remove PCR and sequencing errors. To assign V, D and J gene segments, CDR3 sequences were aligned to IMGT reference sequences. For a sequence to be retained, a match of at least six nucleotides to both a V gene segment and a J gene segment was required. Rearrangements were classified as productive when the CDR3 lacked stop codons and remained in frame with V and J, and all other rearrangements were classified as non-productive. Following IMGT convention, CDR3 was defined as the stretch from the second conserved V-encoded cysteine to the conserved J-encoded phenylalanine. The earlier analysis of about 610 of the donors excluded any sequence lacking an unambiguous match to a single V gene segment. An earlier analysis of about 600 of the donors called V segments functional above 56.7% productive rearrangements and segregating when the between-donor standard deviation exceeded 5%. A statistical classification framework was built for diagnosing cytomegalovirus status from the catalog of TCR beta chain sequences. V and J gene assignment, in a later analysis, came from comparing TCR nucleotide sequences with IMGT/GENE-DB human TR gene sequences. The TCRdist pipeline was used in a later analysis to assign CDR3 sequences and most-parsimonious VDJ recombination scenarios. In a later analysis, each TCR beta chain was defined by its CDR3 amino acid sequence together with its V-gene family, and reads without a unique V-gene family were excluded. A later analysis removed 500 to 600 highly shared, low-generation-probability nucleotide sequences to deal with suspected cross-contamination and a sequencing artifact. A later analysis calculated a clonal expansion index for each public chain from normalized within-repertoire ranks of inferred template counts. A later analysis computed generation probabilities with a VDJ recombination model fitted to out-of-frame rearrangements, and checked the results against IGoR. Hypergeometric tests were used in a later analysis to score TCR-TCR, TCR-HLA and TCR-CMV co-occurrence, with a repertoire-size bias correction applied to the TCR pairs. To estimate false discovery rates, a later analysis permuted the HLA or CMV assignments 20 times. A later analysis grouped co-occurring TCRs with DBSCAN, adding TCRdist sequence similarity when clustering within HLA-allele-positive subsets. Repertoires with fewer than 30,000 or more than 120,000 public chains were left out of co-occurrence clustering, as were four to six repertoires with anomalous nucleotide sharing. TCRdb's version of the immuneACCESS table is confined to in-frame rearrangements and falls short of the full clone set. An unresolved V gene accounts for under half of the shortfall where checked; the remainder is of unknown origin. V and J calls and clone size follow that table, whereas D and trimming were derived from the DNA. Here the sample has about 220,000 clones; 82% occur a single time. The top ten clonotypes cover approximately 5.7% of the sample.

In this chain, TRBV6-1 is recombined with TRBJ1-5; 8 bases in the junction line up with TRBD1. The source is a man aged 40-50 years in good health and CMV-seropositive. Sample: PBMCs. The CDR3: CASSGGDRFSNQPQHF. The DNA sequence is TGTGCCAGCAGTGGGGGGGACAGGTTTAGCAATCAGCCCCAGCATTTT.